The subject of this entry is one TCR beta chain. These data come from a study of shared T cell receptors in the human thymus. Assay: immunoSEQ multiplex PCR; the TCRdb copy retains only in-frame clones and omits some. Seen here are 640,000 or so clones, about 89% observed once, and the top ten hold 0.0094%. This CDR3 is built from 19 residues. The V end lost 0 bases, the J end lost 1 base, and 19 bases lay between the germline ends. CDR1 is LNHNV, CDR2 YYDKDF, per germline (reference sequence). In addition, the sample was reused for a study of human thymus T cells.

The sequence came from a boy younger than two with a congenital heart defect. V usage is TRBV15 and J usage is TRBJ1-5; TRBD1 is a possible D gene (6 bases). Sequencing used thymocytes. The CDR3 DNA follows: TGTGCCACCAGCAGAGATTCGGGACGGACAGTACTGAGCAATCAGCCCCAGCATTTT. It specifies CATSRDSGRTVLSNQPQHF.